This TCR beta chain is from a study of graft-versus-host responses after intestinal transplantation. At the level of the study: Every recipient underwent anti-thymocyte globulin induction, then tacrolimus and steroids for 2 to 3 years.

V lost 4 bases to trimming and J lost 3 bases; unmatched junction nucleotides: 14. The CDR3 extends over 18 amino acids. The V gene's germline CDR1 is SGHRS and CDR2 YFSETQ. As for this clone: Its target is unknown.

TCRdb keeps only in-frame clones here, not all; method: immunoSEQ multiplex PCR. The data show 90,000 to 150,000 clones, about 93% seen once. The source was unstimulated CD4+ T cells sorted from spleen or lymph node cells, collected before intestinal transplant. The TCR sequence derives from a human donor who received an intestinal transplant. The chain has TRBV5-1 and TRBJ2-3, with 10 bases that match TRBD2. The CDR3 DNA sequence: TGCGCCAGCAGCCTCCCGAGCGGGAGGGCCAGGTCAACAGATACGCAGTATTTT. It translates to CASSLPSGRARSTDTQYF.